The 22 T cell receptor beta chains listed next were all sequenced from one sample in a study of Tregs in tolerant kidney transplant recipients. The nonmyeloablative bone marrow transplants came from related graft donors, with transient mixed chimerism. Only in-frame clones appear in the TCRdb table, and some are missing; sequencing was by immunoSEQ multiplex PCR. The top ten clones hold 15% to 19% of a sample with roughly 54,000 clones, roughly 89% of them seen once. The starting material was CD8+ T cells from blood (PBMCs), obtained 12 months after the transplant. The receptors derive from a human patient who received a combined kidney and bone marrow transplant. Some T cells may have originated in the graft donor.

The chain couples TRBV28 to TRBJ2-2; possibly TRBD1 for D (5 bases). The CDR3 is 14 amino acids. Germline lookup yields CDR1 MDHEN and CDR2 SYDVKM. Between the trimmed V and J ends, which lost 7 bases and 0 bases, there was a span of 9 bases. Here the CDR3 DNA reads TGTGCCAGCACGGGCAGGGCGAACACCGGGGAGCTGTTTTTT. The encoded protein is CASTGRANTGELFF.

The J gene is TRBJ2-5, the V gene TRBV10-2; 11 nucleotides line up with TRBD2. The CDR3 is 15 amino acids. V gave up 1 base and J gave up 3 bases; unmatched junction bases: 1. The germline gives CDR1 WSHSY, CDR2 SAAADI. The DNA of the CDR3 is TGCGCCAGCAGTGAGTTACTAGCGGGGGAAGAGACCCAGTACTTC. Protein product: CASSELLAGEETQYF.

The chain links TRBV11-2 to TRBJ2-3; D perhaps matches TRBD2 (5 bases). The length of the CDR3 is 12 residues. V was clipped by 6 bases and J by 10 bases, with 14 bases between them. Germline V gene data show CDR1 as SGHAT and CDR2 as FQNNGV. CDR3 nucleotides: TGTGCCAGCAGTCAACTGAGGGAGCCGCAGTATTTT. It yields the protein CASSQLREPQYF.

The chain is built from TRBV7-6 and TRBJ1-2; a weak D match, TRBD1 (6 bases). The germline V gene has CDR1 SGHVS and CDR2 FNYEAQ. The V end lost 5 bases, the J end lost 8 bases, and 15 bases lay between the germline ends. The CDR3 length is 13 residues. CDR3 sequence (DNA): TGTGCCAGCAGCGCCGAGGGGGAGTCGGGCTACACCTTC. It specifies CASSAEGESGYTF.

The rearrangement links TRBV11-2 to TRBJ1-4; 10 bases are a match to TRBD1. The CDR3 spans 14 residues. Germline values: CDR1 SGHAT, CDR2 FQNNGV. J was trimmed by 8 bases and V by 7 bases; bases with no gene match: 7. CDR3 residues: CASNAGTGEEKLFF. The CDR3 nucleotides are TGTGCCAGCAACGCCGGGACAGGGGAAGAAAAACTGTTTTTT.

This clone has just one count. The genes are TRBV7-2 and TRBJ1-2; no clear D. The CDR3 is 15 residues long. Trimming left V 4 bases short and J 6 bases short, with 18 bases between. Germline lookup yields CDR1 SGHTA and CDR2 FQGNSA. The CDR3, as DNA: TGTGCCAGCAGCTCTTCTCCGGGGAACCTCCATGGCTACACCTTC. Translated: CASSSSPGNLHGYTF.

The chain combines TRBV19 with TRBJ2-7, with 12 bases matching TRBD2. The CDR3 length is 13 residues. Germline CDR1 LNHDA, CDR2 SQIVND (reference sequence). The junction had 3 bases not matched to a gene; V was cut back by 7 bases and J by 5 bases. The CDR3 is CASTTSGRDEQYF. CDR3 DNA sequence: TGTGCCAGTACGACTAGCGGGAGAGACGAGCAGTACTTC.

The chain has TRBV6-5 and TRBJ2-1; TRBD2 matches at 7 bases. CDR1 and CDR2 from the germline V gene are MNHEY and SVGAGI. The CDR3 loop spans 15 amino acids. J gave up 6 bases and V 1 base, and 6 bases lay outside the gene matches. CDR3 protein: CASSYFGLGRNEQFF. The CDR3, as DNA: TGTGCCAGCAGTTACTTCGGACTAGGCCGCAATGAGCAGTTCTTC.

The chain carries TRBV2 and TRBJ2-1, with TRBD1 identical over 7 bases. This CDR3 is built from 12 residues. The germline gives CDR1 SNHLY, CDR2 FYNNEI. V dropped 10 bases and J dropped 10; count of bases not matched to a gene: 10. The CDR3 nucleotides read TGTGCCAACACTAAACAGGGGAAAGAGCAGTTCTTC. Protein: CANTKQGKEQFF.

The chain's CDR3 is CASSLPGTSGGQSTDTQYF. The CDR3 nucleotides read TGTGCCAGCAGCTTACCAGGGACTAGCGGGGGGCAGAGCACAGATACGCAGTATTTT. The chain is built from TRBV7-9 and TRBJ2-3; 15 bases are shared with TRBD2. Unmatched junction bases numbered 6, after V lost 2 bases and J lost 0 bases. This CDR3 spans 19 amino acids. In germline, CDR1 is SEHNR, CDR2 FQNEAQ (reference sequence).

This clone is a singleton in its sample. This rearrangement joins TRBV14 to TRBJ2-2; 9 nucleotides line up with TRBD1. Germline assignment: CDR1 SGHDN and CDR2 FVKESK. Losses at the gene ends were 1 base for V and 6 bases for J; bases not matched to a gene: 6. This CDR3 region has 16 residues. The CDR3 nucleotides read TGTGCCAGCAGCCAAGTAGGGACAGGGTACGCCGGGGAGCTGTTTTTT. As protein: CASSQVGTGYAGELFF.

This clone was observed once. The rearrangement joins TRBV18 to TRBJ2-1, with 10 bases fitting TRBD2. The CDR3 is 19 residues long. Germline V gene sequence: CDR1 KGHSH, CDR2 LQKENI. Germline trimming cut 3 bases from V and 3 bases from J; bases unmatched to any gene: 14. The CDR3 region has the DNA TGTGCCAGCTCACCCAACGCACTAGCGGGACCTAACCTCTACAATGAGCAGTTCTTC. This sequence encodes CASSPNALAGPNLYNEQFF.

CDR3 bases: TGCGCCAGCAGCCAAGATAGAGCGGGATTCTACGAGCAGTACTTC. Translating gives CASSQDRAGFYEQYF. This rearrangement joins TRBV4-3 to TRBJ2-7; 7 bases line up with TRBD2. The V segment lost 0 bases and the J segment 3 bases; nucleotides outside the gene matches: 5. The CDR3 is 15 amino acids. CDR1 LGHNA and CDR2 YSLEER come from the germline V gene.

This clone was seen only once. The chain's CDR3 is CASSSRPGVFGTSGNTGELFF. CDR3 nucleotides: TGTGCCAGCAGCTCTCGGCCCGGGGTTTTCGGGACTAGCGGGAACACCGGGGAGCTGTTTTTT. The chain links TRBV9 to TRBJ2-2; TRBD2 matches at 11 bases. V trimming: 4 bases; J trimming: 1 base; junction bases outside the gene matches: 18. CDR3 size: 21 residues. CDR1 and CDR2 from the germline V gene are SGDLS and YYNGEE.

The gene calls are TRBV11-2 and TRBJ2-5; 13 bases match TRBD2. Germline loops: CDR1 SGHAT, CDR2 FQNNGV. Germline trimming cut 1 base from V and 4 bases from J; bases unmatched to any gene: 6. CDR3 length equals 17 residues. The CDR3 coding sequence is TGTGCCAGCAGCTTAGCCGGACTAGCGGGGGTTGGAGAGACCCAGTACTTC. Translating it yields CASSLAGLAGVGETQYF.

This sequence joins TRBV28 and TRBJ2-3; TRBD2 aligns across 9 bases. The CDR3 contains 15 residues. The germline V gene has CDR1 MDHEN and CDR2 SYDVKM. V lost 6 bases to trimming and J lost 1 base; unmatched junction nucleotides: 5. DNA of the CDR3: TGTGCCAGCAGGCTGACTAGCGGAGGCACAGATACGCAGTATTTT. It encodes CASRLTSGGTDTQYF.

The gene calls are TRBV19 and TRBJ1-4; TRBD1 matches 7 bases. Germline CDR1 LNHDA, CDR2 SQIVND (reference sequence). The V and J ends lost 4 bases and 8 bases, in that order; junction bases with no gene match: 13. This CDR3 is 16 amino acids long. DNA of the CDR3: TGTGCCAGTAGTAATGACAGGGAAGGCCTAGGCGAAAAACTGTTTTTT. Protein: CASSNDREGLGEKLFF.

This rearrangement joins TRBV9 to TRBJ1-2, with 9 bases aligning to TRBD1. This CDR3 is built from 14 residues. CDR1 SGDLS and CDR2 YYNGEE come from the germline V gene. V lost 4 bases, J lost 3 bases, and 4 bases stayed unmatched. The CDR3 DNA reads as TGTGCCAGCAGCTTGGGACAGGGAGACTATGGCTACACCTTC. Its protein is CASSLGQGDYGYTF.

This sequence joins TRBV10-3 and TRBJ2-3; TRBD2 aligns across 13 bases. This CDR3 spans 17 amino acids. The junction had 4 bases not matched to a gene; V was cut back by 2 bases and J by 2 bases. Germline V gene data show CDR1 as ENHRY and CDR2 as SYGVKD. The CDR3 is CAISETGLAGTTDTQYF. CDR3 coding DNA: TGTGCCATCAGTGAGACGGGACTAGCGGGGACCACAGATACGCAGTATTTT.

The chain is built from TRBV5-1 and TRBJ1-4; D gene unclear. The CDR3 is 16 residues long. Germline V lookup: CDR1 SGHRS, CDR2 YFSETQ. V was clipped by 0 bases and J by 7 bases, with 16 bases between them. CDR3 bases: TGCGCCAGCAGCTTGGAGCCGGCCCGGGTTGGTGAAAAACTGTTTTTT. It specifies CASSLEPARVGEKLFF.

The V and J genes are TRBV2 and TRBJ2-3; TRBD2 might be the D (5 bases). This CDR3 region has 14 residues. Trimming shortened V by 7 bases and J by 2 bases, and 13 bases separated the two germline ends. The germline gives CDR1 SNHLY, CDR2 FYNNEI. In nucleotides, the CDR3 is TGTGCCAGCATTCCAAGCGGACTCACAGATACGCAGTATTTT. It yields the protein CASIPSGLTDTQYF.

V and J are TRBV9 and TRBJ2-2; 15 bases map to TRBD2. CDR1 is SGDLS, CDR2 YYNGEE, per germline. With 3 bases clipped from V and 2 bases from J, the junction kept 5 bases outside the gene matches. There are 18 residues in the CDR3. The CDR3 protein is CASSAGLAGGLNTGELFF. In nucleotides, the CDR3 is TGTGCCAGCAGCGCTGGACTAGCGGGGGGGCTAAACACCGGGGAGCTGTTTTTT.